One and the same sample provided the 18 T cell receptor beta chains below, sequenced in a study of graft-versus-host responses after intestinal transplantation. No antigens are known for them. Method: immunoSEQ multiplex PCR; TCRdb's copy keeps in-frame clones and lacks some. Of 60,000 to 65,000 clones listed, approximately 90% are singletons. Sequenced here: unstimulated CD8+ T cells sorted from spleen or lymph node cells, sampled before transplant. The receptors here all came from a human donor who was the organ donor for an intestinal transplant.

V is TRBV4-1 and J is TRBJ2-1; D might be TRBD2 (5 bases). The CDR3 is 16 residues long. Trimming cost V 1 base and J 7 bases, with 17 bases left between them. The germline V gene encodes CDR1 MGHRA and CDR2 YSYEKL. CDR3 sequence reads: CASSQAAGSPGNEQFF. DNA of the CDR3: TGCGCCAGCAGCCAAGCCGCGGGCTCCCCGGGGAATGAGCAGTTCTTC.

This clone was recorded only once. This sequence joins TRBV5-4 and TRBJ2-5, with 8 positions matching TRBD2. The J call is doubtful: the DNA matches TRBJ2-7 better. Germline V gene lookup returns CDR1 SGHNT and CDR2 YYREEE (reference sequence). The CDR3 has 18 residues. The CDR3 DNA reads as TGTGCCAGCAGCTTGGCGGCTAGCGGGCTTACTTCAACCTACGAGCAGTACTTC. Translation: CASSLAASGLTSTYEQYF.

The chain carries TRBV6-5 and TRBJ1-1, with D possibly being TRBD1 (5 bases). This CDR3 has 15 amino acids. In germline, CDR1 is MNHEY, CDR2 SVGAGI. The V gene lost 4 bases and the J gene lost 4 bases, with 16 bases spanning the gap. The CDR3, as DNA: TGTGCCAGCAGTTCCATCAGGGTGCTGGTCACTGAAGCTTTCTTT. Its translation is CASSSIRVLVTEAFF.

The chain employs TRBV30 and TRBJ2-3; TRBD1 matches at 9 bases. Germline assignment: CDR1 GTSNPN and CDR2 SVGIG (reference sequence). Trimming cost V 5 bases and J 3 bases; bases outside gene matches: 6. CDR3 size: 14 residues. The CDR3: CAWEPGQGTDTQYF. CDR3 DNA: TGTGCCTGGGAACCGGGACAGGGAACAGATACGCAGTATTTT.

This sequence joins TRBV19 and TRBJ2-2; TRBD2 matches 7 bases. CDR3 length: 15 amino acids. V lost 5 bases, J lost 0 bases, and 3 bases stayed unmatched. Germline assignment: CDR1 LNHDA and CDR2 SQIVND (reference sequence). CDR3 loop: CASSGLAANTGELFF. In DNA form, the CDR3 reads TGTGCCAGTAGTGGGCTAGCGGCGAACACCGGGGAGCTGTTTTTT.

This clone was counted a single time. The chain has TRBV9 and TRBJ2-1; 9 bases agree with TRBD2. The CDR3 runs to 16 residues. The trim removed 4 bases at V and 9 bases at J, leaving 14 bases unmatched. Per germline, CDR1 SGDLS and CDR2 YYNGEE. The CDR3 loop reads CASSPSGVAGVGEQFF. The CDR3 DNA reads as TGTGCCAGCAGCCCCTCCGGGGTAGCGGGAGTCGGTGAGCAGTTCTTC. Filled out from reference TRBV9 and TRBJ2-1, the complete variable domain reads DSGVTQTPKHLITATGQRVTLRCSPRSGDLSVYWYQQSLDQGLQFLIQYYNGEERAKGNILERFSAQQFPDLHSELNLSSLELGDSALYFCASSPSGVAGVGEQFFGPGTRLTVL.

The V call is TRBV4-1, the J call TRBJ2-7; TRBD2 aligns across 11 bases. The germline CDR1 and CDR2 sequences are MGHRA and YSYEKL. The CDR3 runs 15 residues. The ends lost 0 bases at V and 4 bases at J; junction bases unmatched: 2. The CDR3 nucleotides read TGCGCCAGCAGCCAAGAACTAGCGGGAGAGTACGAGCAGTACTTC. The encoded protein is CASSQELAGEYEQYF.

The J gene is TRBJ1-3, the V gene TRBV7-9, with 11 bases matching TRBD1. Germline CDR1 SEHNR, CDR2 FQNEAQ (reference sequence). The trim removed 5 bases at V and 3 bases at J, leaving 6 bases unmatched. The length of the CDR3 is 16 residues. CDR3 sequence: CASSPMDRGLGNTIYF. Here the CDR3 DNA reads TGTGCCAGCAGCCCTATGGACAGGGGGCTTGGAAACACCATATATTTT.

In DNA, the CDR3 is TGTGCCAGCAGCTTAACAGGTTCCTTCAGCACAGATACGCAGTATTTT. It translates to CASSLTGSFSTDTQYF. J is TRBJ2-3 and V is TRBV13; perhaps TRBD1 as D (5 bases). The CDR3 extends over 16 amino acids. V dropped 2 bases and J dropped 0 bases, with 12 bases sitting between them. Germline V gene lookup returns CDR1 PRHDT and CDR2 FYEKMQ (reference sequence).

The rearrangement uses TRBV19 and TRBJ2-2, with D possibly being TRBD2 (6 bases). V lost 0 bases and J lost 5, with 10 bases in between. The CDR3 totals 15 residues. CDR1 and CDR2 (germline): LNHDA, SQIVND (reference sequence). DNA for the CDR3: TGTGCCAGTAGTATAGACGGGAGACCAACCGGGGAGCTGTTTTTT. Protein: CASSIDGRPTGELFF.

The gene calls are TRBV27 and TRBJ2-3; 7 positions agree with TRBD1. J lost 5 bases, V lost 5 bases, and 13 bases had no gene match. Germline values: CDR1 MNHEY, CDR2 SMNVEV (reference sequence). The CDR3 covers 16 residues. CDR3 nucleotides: TGTGCCAGCAGTCCCCAAGACAGGGTGGGGAGAGATACGCAGTATTTT. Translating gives CASSPQDRVGRDTQYF.

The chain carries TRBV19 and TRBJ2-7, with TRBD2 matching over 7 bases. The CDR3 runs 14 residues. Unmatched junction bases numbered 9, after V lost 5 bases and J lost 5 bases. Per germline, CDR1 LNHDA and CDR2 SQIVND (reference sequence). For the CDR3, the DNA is TGTGCCAGTAGTTTCGAAGCGGGGTCCGACGAGCAGTACTTC. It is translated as CASSFEAGSDEQYF. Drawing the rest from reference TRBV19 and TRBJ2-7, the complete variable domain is DGGITQSPKYLFRKEGQNVTLSCEQNLNHDAMYWYRQDPGQGLRLIYYSQIVNDFQKGDIAEGYSVSREKKESFPLTVTSAQKNPTAFYLCASSFEAGSDEQYFGPGTRLTVT.

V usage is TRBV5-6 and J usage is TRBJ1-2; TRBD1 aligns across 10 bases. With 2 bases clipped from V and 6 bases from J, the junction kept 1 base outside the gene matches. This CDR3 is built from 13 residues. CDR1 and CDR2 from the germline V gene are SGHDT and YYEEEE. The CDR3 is CASSFGTGDGYTF. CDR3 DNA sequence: TGTGCCAGCAGCTTCGGGACAGGGGATGGCTACACCTTC.

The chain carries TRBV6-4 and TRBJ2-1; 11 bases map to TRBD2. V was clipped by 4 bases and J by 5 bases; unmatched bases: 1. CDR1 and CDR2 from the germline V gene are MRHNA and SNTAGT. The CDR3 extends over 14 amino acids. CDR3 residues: CASSGLAGNNEQFF. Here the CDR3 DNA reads TGTGCCAGCAGTGGACTAGCGGGAAACAATGAGCAGTTCTTC.

The DNA of the CDR3 is TGTGCCAGCAGTTATAGTCTGCACACTGAAGCTTTCTTT. This sequence encodes CASSYSLHTEAFF. The chain has TRBV6-5 and TRBJ1-1; no clear D. Trimming removed 3 bases from V and 3 bases from J, with 8 bases in between. This CDR3 comprises 13 residues. CDR1 and CDR2 from the germline V gene are MNHEY and SVGAGI.

The CDR3 DNA reads TGTGCCAGCAGCGAGACCGGGACAAACAATGAGCAGTTCTTC. It translates to CASSETGTNNEQFF. The chain carries TRBV7-3 and TRBJ2-1; TRBD1 might be the D (6 bases). The V end was cut by 5 bases, the J end by 5 bases, with 13 bases between. Germline CDR1 and CDR2: SGHTA and FQGTGA. CDR3 size: 14 residues.

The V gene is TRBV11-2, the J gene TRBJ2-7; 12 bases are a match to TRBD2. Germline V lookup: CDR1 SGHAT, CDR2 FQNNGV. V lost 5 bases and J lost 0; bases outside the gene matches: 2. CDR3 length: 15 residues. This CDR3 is CASSLGLAGSYEQYF. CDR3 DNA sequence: TGTGCCAGCAGCCTGGGACTAGCGGGCTCCTACGAGCAGTACTTC.

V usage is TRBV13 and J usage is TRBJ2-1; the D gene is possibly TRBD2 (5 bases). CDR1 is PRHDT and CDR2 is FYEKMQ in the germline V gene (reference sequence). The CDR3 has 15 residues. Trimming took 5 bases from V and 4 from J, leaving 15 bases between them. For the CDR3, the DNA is TGTGCCAGCAGCCGCATGCGGGTGAGTTACAATGAGCAGTTCTTC. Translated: CASSRMRVSYNEQFF.